The clone carrying this TCR beta chain has just one count. The sample is drawn from a study of long-term antiretroviral therapy in people with HIV. The CDR3 has 15 residues. Germline values: CDR1 MGHRA, CDR2 YSYEKL. The V gene lost 0 bases and the J gene lost 4 bases, with 10 bases spanning the gap. At survey level, the immunoSEQ assay was run in its v3.0 version. The method was immunoSEQ multiplex PCR; TCRdb's version includes in-frame clones alone and lacks a portion of them. The repertoire holds approximately 37,000 clones, roughly 80% seen once, with 5.5% to 6.5% in the top ten. The sequence came from a man in his late teens or twenties with HIV. The source material was unsorted PBMCs, sampled 1 year after starting antiretroviral therapy. The chain joins TRBV4-1 to TRBJ2-1; D unresolved. CDR3 sequence reads: CASSQERTLYNEQFF. The CDR3 DNA follows: TGCGCCAGCAGCCAAGAAAGGACCCTTTACAATGAGCAGTTCTTC.